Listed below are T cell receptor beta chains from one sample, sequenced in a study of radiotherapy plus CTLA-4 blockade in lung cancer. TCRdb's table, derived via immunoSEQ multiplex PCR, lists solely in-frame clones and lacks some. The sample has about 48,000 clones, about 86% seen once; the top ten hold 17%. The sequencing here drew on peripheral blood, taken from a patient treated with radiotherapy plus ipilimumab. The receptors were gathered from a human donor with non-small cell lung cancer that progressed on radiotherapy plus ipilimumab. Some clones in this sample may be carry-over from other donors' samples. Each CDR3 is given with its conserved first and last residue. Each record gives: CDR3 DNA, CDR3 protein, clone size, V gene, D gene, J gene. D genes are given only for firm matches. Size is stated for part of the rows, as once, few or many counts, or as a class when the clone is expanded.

CDR3nt: TGTGCCACCAGCTACCCGACCGGGACAGCGGGAAACACCATATATTTT
CDR3aa: CATSYPTGTAGNTIYF
abundance: NA
v_gene: TRBV15
d_gene: TRBD1
j_gene: TRBJ1-3

CDR3nt: TGTGCCAGCTCACCAACGGGACAGGGGACAGATACGCAGTATTTT
CDR3aa: CASSPTGQGTDTQYF
abundance: once
v_gene: TRBV18
d_gene: TRBD1
j_gene: TRBJ2-3

CDR3nt: TGTGCCAGCAGTTACGTAGCGGCGGGCACTGAAGCTTTCTTT
CDR3aa: CASSYVAAGTEAFF
abundance: NA
v_gene: TRBV6-5
d_gene: NA
j_gene: TRBJ1-1

CDR3nt: TGTGCCAGCAGTTCAGGGACGGGACAGGGTGGTGGCTACACCTTC
CDR3aa: CASSSGTGQGGGYTF
abundance: NA
v_gene: TRBV7-3
d_gene: TRBD1
j_gene: TRBJ1-2

CDR3nt: TGTGCCAGCAGCCGTACCTCGGCGGGACTCGGAAATGAGCAGTTCTTC
CDR3aa: CASSRTSAGLGNEQFF
abundance: NA
v_gene: TRBV7-3
d_gene: NA
j_gene: TRBJ2-1

CDR3nt: TGTGCCAGCAGCATCCGGGACAGGGTTAACAGGGGCTCCTACAATGAGCAGTTCTTC
CDR3aa: CASSIRDRVNRGSYNEQFF
abundance: few
v_gene: TRBV7-2
d_gene: TRBD1
j_gene: TRBJ2-1

CDR3nt: TGTGCCAGCAGCGGGCAACTAGCGGGGGTTACCGGGGAGCTGTTTTTT
CDR3aa: CASSGQLAGVTGELFF
abundance: NA
v_gene: TRBV7-3
d_gene: TRBD2
j_gene: TRBJ2-2

CDR3nt: TGTGCCACCAGCAGGGACTCTAGGAATCAGCCCCAGCATTTT
CDR3aa: CATSRDSRNQPQHF
abundance: once
v_gene: TRBV15
d_gene: NA
j_gene: TRBJ1-5

CDR3nt: TGTGCCAGCAGCGTAGAGGGAGGGGACAACTATGGCTACACCTTC
CDR3aa: CASSVEGGDNYGYTF
abundance: NA
v_gene: TRBV9
d_gene: NA
j_gene: TRBJ1-2

CDR3nt: TGTGCCAGCAGTACCGGGACTAGGCTTCATGAGCAGTTCTTC
CDR3aa: CASSTGTRLHEQFF
abundance: once
v_gene: TRBV27
d_gene: TRBD2
j_gene: TRBJ2-1

CDR3nt: TGTGCCAGCAGGGGTCAGAAACTTGCTAGCCACTTT
CDR3aa: CASRGQKLASHF
abundance: few
v_gene: TRBV2
d_gene: NA
j_gene: TRBJ1-6